One sample yielded the 2 T cell receptor beta chains listed below, sequenced in a study of molecular identifiers for immune sequencing clone quantification (dated by TCRdb to between 2017 and 2018). The library was prepared using PCR. Sequencing relied on an Illumina HiSeq 4000. TCRdb passed the public sequencing reads through fastp at Q25 and MiXCR, retaining productive beta sequences. Every CDR3 protein is listed once, alongside the most common genes and DNA of its rows. Within this sample are around 480,000 distinct CDR3 sequences, with about a fifth of them counted one time only. Approximately 0.84% of the sample lies in the top ten. The material sequenced was naive CD8+ T cells from blood, with Jurkat cell RNA spiked in. The sample's cell subset or site label, in plain terms: FACS-sorted CD8+CD4-CCR7+CD45RA+ naive T cells. Receptor source: a human donor in good health. Some libraries in this study had Jurkat cell RNA spiked in.

The chain recombines TRBV25-1 with TRBJ2-2; 9 nucleotides agree with TRBD1. This CDR3 has 15 amino acids. With V trimmed by 4 bases and J by 5 bases, 5 bases remained unmatched. Germline CDR1 reads MGHDK; CDR2 reads SYGVNS. The CDR3 coding sequence is TGTGCCAGCAGTGGGACAGGGGTGAGAACCGGGGAGCTGTTTTTT. Translating it yields CASSGTGVRTGELFF.

This clonotype was found a few times. The CDR3 coding sequence is TGTGCCAGCAGCCAGCCCGGACAGGGTATTTATGAAAAACTGTTTTTT. It encodes CASSQPGQGIYEKLFF. The chain has TRBV14 and TRBJ1-4; 8 positions match TRBD1. Germline V gene sequence: CDR1 SGHDN, CDR2 FVKESK. CDR3 length equals 16 residues. With V trimmed by 3 bases and J by 6 bases, 9 bases remained unmatched.